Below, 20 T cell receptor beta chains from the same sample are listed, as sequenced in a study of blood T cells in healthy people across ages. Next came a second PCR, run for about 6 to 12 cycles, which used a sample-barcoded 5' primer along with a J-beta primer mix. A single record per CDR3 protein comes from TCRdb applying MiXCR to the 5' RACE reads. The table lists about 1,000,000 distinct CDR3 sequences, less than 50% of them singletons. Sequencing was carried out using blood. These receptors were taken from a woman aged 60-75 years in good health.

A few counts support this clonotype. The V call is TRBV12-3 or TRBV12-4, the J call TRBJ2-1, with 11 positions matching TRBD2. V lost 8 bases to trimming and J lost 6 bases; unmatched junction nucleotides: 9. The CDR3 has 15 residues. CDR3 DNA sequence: TGTGCCAGCCAATTGACTAGCGGGGATGCCAATGAGCAGTTCTTC. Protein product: CASQLTSGDANEQFF.

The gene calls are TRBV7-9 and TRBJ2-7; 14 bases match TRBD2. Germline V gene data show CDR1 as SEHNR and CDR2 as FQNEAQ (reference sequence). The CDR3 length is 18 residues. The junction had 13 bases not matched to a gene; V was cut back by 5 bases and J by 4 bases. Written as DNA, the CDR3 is TGTGCCAGCAGCGCCCCTGGGGGACTAGCGGGAGAAGCGTACGAGCAGTACTTC. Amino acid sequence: CASSAPGGLAGEAYEQYF.

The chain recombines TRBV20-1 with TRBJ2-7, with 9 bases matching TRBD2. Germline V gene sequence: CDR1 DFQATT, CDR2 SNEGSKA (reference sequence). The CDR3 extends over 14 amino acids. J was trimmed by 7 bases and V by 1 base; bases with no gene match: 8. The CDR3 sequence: CSARGTSARTEQYF. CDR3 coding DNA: TGCAGTGCTAGAGGGACTAGCGCGCGTACTGAGCAGTACTTC.

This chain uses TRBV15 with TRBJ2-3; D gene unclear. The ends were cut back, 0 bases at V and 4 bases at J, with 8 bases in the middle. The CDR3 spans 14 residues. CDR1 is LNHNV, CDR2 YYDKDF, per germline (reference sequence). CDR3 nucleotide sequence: TGTGCCACCAGCAGAGAAGGTACGGCAGATACGCAGTATTTT. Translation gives CATSREGTADTQYF.

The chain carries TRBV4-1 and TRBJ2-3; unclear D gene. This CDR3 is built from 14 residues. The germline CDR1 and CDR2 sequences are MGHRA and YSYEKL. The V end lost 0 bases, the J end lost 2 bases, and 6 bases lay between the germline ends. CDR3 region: CASSQDLVTDTQYF. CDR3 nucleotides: TGCGCCAGCAGCCAAGATCTTGTCACAGATACGCAGTATTTT.

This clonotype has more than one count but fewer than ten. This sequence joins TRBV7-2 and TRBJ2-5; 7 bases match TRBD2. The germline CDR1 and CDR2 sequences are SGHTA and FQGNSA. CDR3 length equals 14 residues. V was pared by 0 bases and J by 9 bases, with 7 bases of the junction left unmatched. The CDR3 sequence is CASSLALPSGPQYF. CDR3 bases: TGTGCCAGCAGCTTAGCGCTCCCTAGCGGACCCCAGTACTTC.

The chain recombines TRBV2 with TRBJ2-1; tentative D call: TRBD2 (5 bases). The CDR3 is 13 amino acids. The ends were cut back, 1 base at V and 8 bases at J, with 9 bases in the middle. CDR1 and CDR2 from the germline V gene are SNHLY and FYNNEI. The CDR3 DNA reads TGTGCCAGCAGTGAAGTTAGAGGGTATGAGCAGTTCTTC. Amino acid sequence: CASSEVRGYEQFF.

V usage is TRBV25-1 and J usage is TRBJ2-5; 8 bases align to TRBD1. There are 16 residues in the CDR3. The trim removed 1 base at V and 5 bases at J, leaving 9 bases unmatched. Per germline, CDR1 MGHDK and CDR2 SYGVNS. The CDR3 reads CASSEWVRGLWETQYF. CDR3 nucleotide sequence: TGTGCCAGCAGTGAATGGGTCAGGGGGCTCTGGGAGACCCAGTACTTC.

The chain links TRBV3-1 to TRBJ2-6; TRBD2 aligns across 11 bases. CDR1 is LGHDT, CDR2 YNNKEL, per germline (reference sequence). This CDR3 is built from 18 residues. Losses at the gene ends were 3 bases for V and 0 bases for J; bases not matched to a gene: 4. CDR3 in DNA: TGTGCCAGCAGCCAGGATGGGACTAGCGGCTCTGGGGCCAACGTCCTGACTTTC. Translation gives CASSQDGTSGSGANVLTF. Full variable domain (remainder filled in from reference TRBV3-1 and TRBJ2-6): DTAVSQTPKYLVTQMGNDKSIKCEQNLGHDTMYWYKQDSKKFLKIMFSYNNKELIINETVPNRFSPKSPDKAHLNLHINSLELGDSAVYFCASSQDGTSGSGANVLTFGAGSRLTVL.

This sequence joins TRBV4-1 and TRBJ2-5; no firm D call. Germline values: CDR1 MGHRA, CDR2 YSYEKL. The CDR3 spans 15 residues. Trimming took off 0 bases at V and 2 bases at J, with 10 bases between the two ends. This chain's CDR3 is CASSQDPVEQETQYF. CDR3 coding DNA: TGCGCCAGCAGCCAAGATCCAGTAGAGCAAGAGACCCAGTACTTC.

As DNA, the CDR3 is TGTGCCAGCTTGGACAGGACTAACTATGGCTACACCTTC. It specifies CASLDRTNYGYTF. V gene TRBV18 combines with J gene TRBJ1-2, with TRBD1 matching over 7 bases. Germline CDR1 KGHSH, CDR2 LQKENI. The CDR3 spans 13 residues. The J segment lost 0 bases and the V segment lost 7 bases, leaving 2 bases of the junction unmatched. The full variable domain, rest sourced from reference TRBV18 and TRBJ1-2, is NAGVMQNPRHLVRRRGQEARLRCSPMKGHSHVYWYRQLPEEGLKFMVYLQKENIIDESGMPKERFSAEFPKEGPSILRIQQVVRGDSAAYFCASLDRTNYGYTFGSGTRLTVV.

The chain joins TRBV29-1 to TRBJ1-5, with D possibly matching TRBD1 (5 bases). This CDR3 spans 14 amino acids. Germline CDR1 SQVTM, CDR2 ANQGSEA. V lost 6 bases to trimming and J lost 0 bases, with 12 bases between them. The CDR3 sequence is CSVVEGFSNQPQHF. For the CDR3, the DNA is TGCAGCGTGGTGGAGGGGTTTAGCAATCAGCCCCAGCATTTT.

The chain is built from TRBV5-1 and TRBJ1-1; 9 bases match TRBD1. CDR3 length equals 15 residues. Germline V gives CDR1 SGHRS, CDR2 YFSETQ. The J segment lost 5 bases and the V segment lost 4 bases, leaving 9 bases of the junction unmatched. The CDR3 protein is CASSTRTGEGTEAFF. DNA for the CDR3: TGCGCCAGCAGCACCCGGACAGGGGAAGGTACTGAAGCTTTCTTT.

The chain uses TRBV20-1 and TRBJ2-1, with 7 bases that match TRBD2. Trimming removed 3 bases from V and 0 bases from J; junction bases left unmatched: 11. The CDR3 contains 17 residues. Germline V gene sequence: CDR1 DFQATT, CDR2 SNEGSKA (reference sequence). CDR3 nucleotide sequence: TGCAGTGCTAGGGTCGGGAGGCAGGACTTCTCCTACAATGAGCAGTTCTTC. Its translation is CSARVGRQDFSYNEQFF.

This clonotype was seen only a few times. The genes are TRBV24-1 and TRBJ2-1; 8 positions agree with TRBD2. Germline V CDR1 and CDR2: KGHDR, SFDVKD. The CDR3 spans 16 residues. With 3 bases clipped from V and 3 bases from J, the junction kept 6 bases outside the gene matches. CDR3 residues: CATSDPSGTSYNEQFF. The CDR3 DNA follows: TGTGCCACCAGTGATCCATCCGGGACTAGCTACAATGAGCAGTTCTTC.

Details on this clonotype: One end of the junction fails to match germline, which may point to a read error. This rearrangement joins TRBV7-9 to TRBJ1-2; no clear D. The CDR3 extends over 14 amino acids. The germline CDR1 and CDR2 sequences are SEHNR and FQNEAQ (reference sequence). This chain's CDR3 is CASKSMTERYGFTF. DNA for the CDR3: TGTGCCAGCAAATCAATGACGGAACGCTATGGCTTCACCTTC.

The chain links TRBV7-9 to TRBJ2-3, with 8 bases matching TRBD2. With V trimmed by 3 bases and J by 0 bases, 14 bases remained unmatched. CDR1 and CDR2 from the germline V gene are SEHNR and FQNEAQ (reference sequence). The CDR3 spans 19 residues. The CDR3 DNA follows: TGTGCCAGCAGCTTGATGGATAGCGGGATCCTTTCTAGCACAGATACGCAGTATTTT. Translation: CASSLMDSGILSSTDTQYF.

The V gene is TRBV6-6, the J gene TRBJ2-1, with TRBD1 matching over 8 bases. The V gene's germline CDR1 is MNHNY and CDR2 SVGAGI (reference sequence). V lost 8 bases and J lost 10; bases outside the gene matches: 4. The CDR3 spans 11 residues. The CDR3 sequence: CASSTGAEQFF. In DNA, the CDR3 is TGTGCCAGCTCGACAGGGGCCGAGCAGTTCTTC.

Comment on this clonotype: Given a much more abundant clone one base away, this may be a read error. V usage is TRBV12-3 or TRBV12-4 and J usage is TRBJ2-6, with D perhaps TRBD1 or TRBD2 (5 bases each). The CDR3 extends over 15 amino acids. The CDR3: CASSTTVSGASVLTF. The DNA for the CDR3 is TGTGCCAGCAGCACTACAGTGTCCGGGGCCAGCGTCCTGACTTTC.

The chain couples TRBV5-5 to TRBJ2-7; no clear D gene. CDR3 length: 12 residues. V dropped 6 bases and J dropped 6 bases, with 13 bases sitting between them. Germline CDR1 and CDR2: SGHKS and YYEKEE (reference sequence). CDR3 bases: TGTGCCAGCACCATGGATCTCGGCGAGCAGTACTTC. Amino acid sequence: CASTMDLGEQYF.